Each of the 21 T cell receptor beta chains below was sequenced from the same sample in a study of shared clonotypes between healthy human individuals. Repertoires were generated with immunoSEQ multiplex PCR, while TCRdb's copy carries only in-frame clones and drops some. The table has about 460,000 clones, approximately 71% seen once; the top ten hold more than 10%. The specimen was PBMCs. The receptors stem from a woman aged 40 to 55 in good health. Some clones in this sample may be carry-over from other donors' samples.

This clone was seen just once. This sequence joins TRBV18 and TRBJ1-1; 9 positions agree with TRBD1. Germline V lookup: CDR1 KGHSH, CDR2 LQKENI. V shed 3 bases, J shed 0 bases, and the junction held 2 bases outside the gene matches. The CDR3 covers 15 residues. CDR3: CASSPGQGLNTEAFF. As DNA, the CDR3 is TGTGCCAGCTCACCCGGACAGGGGTTGAACACTGAAGCTTTCTTT.

The V gene is TRBV11-2, the J gene TRBJ2-3; 8 bases align to TRBD1. The CDR3 is 14 amino acids. With V trimmed by 7 bases and J by 6 bases, 9 bases remained unmatched. Germline V lookup: CDR1 SGHAT, CDR2 FQNNGV. DNA for the CDR3: TGTGCCAGCACGACAGGGGTCTGGGGGGATACGCAGTATTTT. Translating gives CASTTGVWGDTQYF.

Points on this clone: A read error is likely here: a far larger clone is one base away. The conserved final phenylalanine or tryptophan is absent from the CDR3, which likely points to a read error. The chain links TRBV28 to TRBJ1-2, with a possible D match to TRBD1 (6 bases). CDR3 length equals 13 residues. Between the trimmed V and J ends, which lost 7 bases and 3 bases, there was a span of 12 bases. CDR1 is MDHEN and CDR2 is SYDVKM in the germline V gene. CDR3 DNA: TGTGCCAGCAACGAGGGGGGTTACTATGGCTACACCCTC. Translating it yields CASNEGGYYGYTL.

In regard to this clone: Only one base separates this from a far larger clonotype, so it likely reflects a read error. This sample also contains other DNA sequences that code for the same CDR3. The chain recombines TRBV4-1 with TRBJ2-1, with TRBD2 as a possible D gene (5 bases). Germline V gene lookup returns CDR1 MGHRA and CDR2 YSYEKL. V was trimmed by 1 base and J by 7 bases, leaving 5 bases between them. The CDR3 totals 12 residues. The CDR3 loop is CASSQGGNEQFF. DNA of the CDR3: TGCGCCAGCAGCCAAGGAGGGAATGAGCAGTTCTTC.

The genes are TRBV9 and TRBJ2-1, with 9 bases lining up with TRBD2. The CDR3 is made up of 15 amino acids. Trimming took 0 bases from V and 13 from J; bases not matched to a gene: 11. Germline CDR1 reads SGDLS; CDR2 reads YYNGEE. This CDR3 reads CASSVEGTSLVEQFF. CDR3 sequence (DNA): TGTGCCAGCAGCGTAGAGGGGACTAGCTTAGTTGAACAGTTCTTC.

This rearrangement joins TRBV6-6 to TRBJ2-7, with 9 positions matching TRBD1. This CDR3 spans 15 amino acids. CDR1 and CDR2 from the germline V gene are MNHNY and SVGAGI (reference sequence). Germline trimming cut 2 bases from V and 5 bases from J; bases unmatched to any gene: 7. The CDR3 DNA reads TGTGCCAGCAGTTACCCACCAACAGGGGGCGACGAGCAGTACTTC. Encoded protein: CASSYPPTGGDEQYF.

The CDR3 region is CASSLEWSNEQFF. The DNA of the CDR3 is TGTGCCAGCAGCTTGGAGTGGTCTAATGAGCAGTTCTTC. This chain joins TRBV5-6 and TRBJ2-1; D gene unclear. V lost 0 bases and J 7 bases, leaving 8 bases between the germline ends. This CDR3 region has 13 residues. The germline CDR1 and CDR2 sequences are SGHDT and YYEEEE.

V is TRBV7-8 and J is TRBJ1-1, with D possibly TRBD1 on 6 matching bases. The CDR3 consists of 15 residues. The germline V gene encodes CDR1 SGHVS and CDR2 FQNEAQ. V gave up 2 bases and J gave up 4 bases, with 14 bases separating them. The CDR3 sequence: CASSLNPGAATEAFF. Written as DNA, the CDR3 is TGTGCCAGCAGCTTAAATCCGGGGGCCGCCACTGAAGCTTTCTTT.

The V gene is TRBV28, the J gene TRBJ1-4; D is possibly TRBD1 (6 bases). The CDR3 is 15 residues long. Germline V gene lookup returns CDR1 MDHEN and CDR2 SYDVKM. The V and J ends lost 6 bases and 4 bases respectively, with 15 bases between them. DNA of the CDR3: TGTGCCAGCAGAAACACGGGAGGGGGTAATGAAAAACTGTTTTTT. Encoded protein: CASRNTGGGNEKLFF.

Worth noting for this clone: Only one base separates this from a far larger clonotype, so it likely reflects a read error. The same CDR3 can be traced to other DNA sequences in this sample. V is TRBV27 and J is TRBJ1-2; 7 bases map to TRBD1. This CDR3 comprises 15 residues. Germline CDR1 is MNHEY and CDR2 is SMNVEV (reference sequence). The CDR3 region has the DNA TGTGCCAGCAGCTTATCGCAGGGGGTGGGCTATGGCTACACCTTC. Translating it yields CASSLSQGVGYGYTF.

This clone appeared a single time. The rearrangement links TRBV6-5 to TRBJ2-3; 9 nucleotides match TRBD1. The CDR3 length is 15 residues. From germline, CDR1 is MNHEY and CDR2 SVGAGI. V lost 4 bases and J lost 4; bases outside the gene matches: 6. CDR3 bases: TGTGCCAGCAGTTCTCCGGGACAGGGCGCAGATACGCAGTATTTT. Translated, it gives CASSSPGQGADTQYF.

The V and J genes are TRBV19 and TRBJ1-1, with TRBD1 identical over 10 bases. Per the germline V gene, CDR1 is LNHDA and CDR2 is SQIVND (reference sequence). The CDR3 runs 16 residues. V was pared by 6 bases and J by 7 bases, with 14 bases of the junction left unmatched. The CDR3 coding sequence is TGTGCCAGTAGCACAGGACAGGGGGATTCTTTGTTTGAAGCTTTCTTT. It translates to CASSTGQGDSLFEAFF.

V is TRBV4-1 and J is TRBJ1-3; no definite D call. V dropped 2 bases and J dropped 3 bases, with 2 bases sitting between them. CDR1 and CDR2 (germline): MGHRA, YSYEKL. The CDR3 length is 12 residues. CDR3 region: CASSQIGNTIYF. CDR3 DNA sequence: TGCGCCAGCAGCCAAATTGGAAACACCATATATTTT.

The gene calls are TRBV6-1 and TRBJ2-1; no clear D. This CDR3 has 14 amino acids. CDR1 is MNHNS, CDR2 SASEGT, per germline. V was cut by 6 bases and J by 4 bases, with 13 bases left in between. CDR3 in amino acids: CASRNPSLYNEQFF. The CDR3 bases are TGTGCCAGCAGGAATCCTAGTCTTTACAATGAGCAGTTCTTC.

This chain links TRBV5-1 with TRBJ2-7; 10 bases are shared with TRBD1. Germline V gives CDR1 SGHRS, CDR2 YFSETQ. V was clipped by 2 bases and J by 6 bases; unmatched bases: 11. This CDR3 comprises 16 residues. The CDR3, as DNA: TGCGCCAGCAGCTTCCTTCCGGGACAGGGGAGGGGCGAGCAGTACTTC. It encodes CASSFLPGQGRGEQYF.

V is TRBV2 and J is TRBJ2-5; the D gene is possibly TRBD2 (6 bases). Trimming took 6 bases from V and 9 from J, leaving 20 bases between them. Germline lookup yields CDR1 SNHLY and CDR2 FYNNEI. CDR3 size: 14 residues. The CDR3 reads CASREGRSRSPQYF. The CDR3 nucleotides read TGTGCCAGCAGGGAGGGCAGGTCAAGATCGCCCCAGTACTTC. Complete variable domain (other parts from reference TRBV2 and TRBJ2-5): EPEVTQTPSHQVTQMGQEVILRCVPISNHLYFYWYRQILGQKVEFLVSFYNNEISEKSEIFDDQFSVERPDGSNFTLKIRSTKLEDSAMYFCASREGRSRSPQYFGPGTRLLVL.

J is TRBJ1-5 and V is TRBV5-4, with unresolved D. CDR1 and CDR2 from the germline V gene are SGHNT and YYREEE (reference sequence). There are 20 residues in the CDR3. V lost 0 bases, J lost 1 base, and 23 bases lay in between. The DNA for the CDR3 is TGTGCCAGCAGCTTGGATTGGGTTACTTGGGCAGGCAACAGCAATCAGCCCCAGCATTTT. This translates into CASSLDWVTWAGNSNQPQHF. Full variable domain (remainder filled in from reference TRBV5-4 and TRBJ1-5): ETGVTQSPTHLIKTRGQQVTLRCSSQSGHNTVSWYQQALGQGPQFIFQYYREEENGRGNFPPRFSGLQFPNYSSELNVNALELDDSALYLCASSLDWVTWAGNSNQPQHFGDGTRLSIL.

V is TRBV23-1 and J is TRBJ2-7, with 10 positions matching TRBD1. TRBV23-1 carries the ORF label, with uncertain function. The CDR3 covers 17 residues. With V trimmed by 3 bases and J by 0 bases, 8 bases remained unmatched. In nucleotides, the CDR3 is TGCGCCAGCAGTCAGCCCCGGGACAGGGGTTCCTCCTACGAGCAGTACTTC. Translated, it gives CASSQPRDRGSSYEQYF.

This clone was counted a few times. Other DNA sequences within the sample encode an identical CDR3. This chain uses TRBV11-3 with TRBJ2-3, with 14 bases lining up with TRBD2. Germline lookup yields CDR1 SGHNT and CDR2 YENEEA. CDR3 length equals 16 residues. J lost 3 bases, V lost 5 bases, and 4 bases had no gene match. CDR3 amino acids: CASSPGTSGRTDTQYF. DNA for the CDR3: TGTGCCAGCAGCCCCGGGACTAGCGGGAGAACAGATACGCAGTATTTT.

The chain links TRBV25-1 to TRBJ2-7, with 8 bases that match TRBD2. With 3 bases clipped from V and 0 bases from J, the junction kept 4 bases outside the gene matches. This CDR3 contains 15 residues. The germline gives CDR1 MGHDK, CDR2 SYGVNS. The CDR3 bases are TGTGCCAGCAGTGACGTCACTAGCGGCTCCTACGAGCAGTACTTC. Residues: CASSDVTSGSYEQYF.

The J gene is TRBJ2-1, the V gene TRBV2; D gene ambiguous. The germline V gene encodes CDR1 SNHLY and CDR2 FYNNEI. V was pared by 2 bases and J by 5 bases, with 16 bases between. The CDR3 runs 16 residues. CDR3 nucleotides: TGTGCCAGCAGTGAACACCCTAGTAAGGTCAACAATGAGCAGTTCTTC. Encoded protein: CASSEHPSKVNNEQFF.